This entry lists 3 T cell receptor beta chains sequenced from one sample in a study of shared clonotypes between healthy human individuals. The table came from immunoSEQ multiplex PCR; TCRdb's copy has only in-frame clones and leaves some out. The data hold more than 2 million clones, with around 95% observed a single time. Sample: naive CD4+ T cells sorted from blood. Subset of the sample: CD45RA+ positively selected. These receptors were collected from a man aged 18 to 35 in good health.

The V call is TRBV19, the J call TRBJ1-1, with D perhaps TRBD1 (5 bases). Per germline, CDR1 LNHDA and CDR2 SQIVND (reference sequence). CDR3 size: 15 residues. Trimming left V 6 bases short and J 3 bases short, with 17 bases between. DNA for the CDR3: TGTGCCAGTAGGACATTAAGCGGGGGGTACACTGAAGCTTTCTTT. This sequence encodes CASRTLSGGYTEAFF.

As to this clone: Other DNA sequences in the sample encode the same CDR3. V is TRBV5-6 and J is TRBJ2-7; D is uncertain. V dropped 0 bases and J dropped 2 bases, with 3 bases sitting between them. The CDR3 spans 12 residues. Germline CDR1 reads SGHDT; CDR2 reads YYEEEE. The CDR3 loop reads CASSLAPYEQYF. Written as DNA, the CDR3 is TGTGCCAGCAGCTTGGCCCCCTACGAGCAGTACTTC. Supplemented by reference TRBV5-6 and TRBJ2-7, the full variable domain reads DAGVTQSPTHLIKTRGQQVTLRCSPKSGHDTVSWYQQALGQGPQFIFQYYEEEERQRGNFPDRFSGHQFPNYSSELNVNALLLGDSALYLCASSLAPYEQYFGPGTRLTVT.

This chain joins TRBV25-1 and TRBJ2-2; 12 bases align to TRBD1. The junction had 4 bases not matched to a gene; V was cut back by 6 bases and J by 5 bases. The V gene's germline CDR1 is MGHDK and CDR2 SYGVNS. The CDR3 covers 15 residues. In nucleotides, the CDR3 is TGTGCCAGCAGCGGGGACAGGGGGCGGACCGGGGAGCTGTTTTTT. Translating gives CASSGDRGRTGELFF.